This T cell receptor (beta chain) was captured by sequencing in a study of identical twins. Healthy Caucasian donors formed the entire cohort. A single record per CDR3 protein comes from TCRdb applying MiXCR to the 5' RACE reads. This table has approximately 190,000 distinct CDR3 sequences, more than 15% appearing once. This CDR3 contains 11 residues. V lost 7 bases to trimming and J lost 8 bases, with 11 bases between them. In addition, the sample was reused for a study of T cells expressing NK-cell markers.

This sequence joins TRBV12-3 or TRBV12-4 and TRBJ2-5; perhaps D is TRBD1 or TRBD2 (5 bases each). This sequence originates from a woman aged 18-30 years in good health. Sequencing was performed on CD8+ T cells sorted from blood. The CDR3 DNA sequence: TGTGCCAGCACTTTCCGGGACACCCAGTACTTC. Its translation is CASTFRDTQYF.